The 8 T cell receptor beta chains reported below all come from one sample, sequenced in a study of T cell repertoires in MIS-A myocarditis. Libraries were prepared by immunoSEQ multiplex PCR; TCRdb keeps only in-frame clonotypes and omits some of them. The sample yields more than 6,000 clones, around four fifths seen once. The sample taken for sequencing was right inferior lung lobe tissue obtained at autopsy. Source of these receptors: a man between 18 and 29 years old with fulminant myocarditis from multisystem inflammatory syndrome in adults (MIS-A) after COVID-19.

In DNA, the CDR3 is TGTGCCAGCAGCCCCAGAGACACCGGGGAGCTGTTTTTT. Translating gives CASSPRDTGELFF. The V gene is TRBV11-3, the J gene TRBJ2-2; D call uncertain. The CDR3 covers 13 residues. Trimming removed 5 bases from V and 3 bases from J, with 7 bases in between. Germline V gives CDR1 SGHNT, CDR2 YENEEA. Full variable domain (outside the CDR3, taken from reference TRBV11-3 and TRBJ2-2): EAGVVQSPRYKIIEKKQPVAFWCNPISGHNTLYWYLQNLGQGPELLIRYENEEAVDDSQLPKDRFSAERLKGVDSTLKIQPAELGDSAVYLCASSPRDTGELFFGEGSRLTVL.

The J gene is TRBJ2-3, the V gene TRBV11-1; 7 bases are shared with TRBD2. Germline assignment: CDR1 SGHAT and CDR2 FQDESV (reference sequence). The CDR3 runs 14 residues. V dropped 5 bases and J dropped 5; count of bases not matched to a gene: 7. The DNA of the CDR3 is TGTGCCAGCAGCGGTACTAGCGTGCGAGATACGCAGTATTTT. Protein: CASSGTSVRDTQYF.

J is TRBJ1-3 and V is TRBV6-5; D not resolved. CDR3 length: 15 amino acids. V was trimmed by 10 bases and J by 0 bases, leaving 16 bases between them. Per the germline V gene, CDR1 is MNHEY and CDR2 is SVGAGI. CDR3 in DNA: TGTGCCACCGCCCCACAGTCGAGCTCTGGAAACACCATATATTTT. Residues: CATAPQSSSGNTIYF.

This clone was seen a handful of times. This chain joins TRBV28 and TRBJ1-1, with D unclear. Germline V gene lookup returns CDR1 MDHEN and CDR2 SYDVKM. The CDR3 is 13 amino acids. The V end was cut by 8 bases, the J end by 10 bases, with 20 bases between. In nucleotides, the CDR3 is TGTGCCAGCTACCGGACCGAACGCAAAATAGCTTTCTTT. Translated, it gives CASYRTERKIAFF.

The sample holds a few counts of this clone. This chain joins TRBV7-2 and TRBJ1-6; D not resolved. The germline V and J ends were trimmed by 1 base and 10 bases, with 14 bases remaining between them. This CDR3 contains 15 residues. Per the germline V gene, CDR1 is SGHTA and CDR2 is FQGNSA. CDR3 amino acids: CASSLEGGSQSPLHF. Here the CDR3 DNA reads TGTGCCAGCAGCTTAGAAGGTGGCTCCCAGTCACCCCTCCACTTT.

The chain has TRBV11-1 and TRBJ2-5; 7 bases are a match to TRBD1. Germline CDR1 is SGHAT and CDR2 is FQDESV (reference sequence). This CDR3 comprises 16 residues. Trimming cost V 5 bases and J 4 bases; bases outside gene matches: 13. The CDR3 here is CASSPPLGGWGETQYF. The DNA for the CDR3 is TGTGCCAGCAGCCCCCCCCTAGGGGGCTGGGGAGAGACCCAGTACTTC.

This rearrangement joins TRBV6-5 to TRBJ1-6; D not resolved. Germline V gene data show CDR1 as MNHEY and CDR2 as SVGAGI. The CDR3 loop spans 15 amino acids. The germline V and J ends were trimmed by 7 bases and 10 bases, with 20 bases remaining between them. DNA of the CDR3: TGTGCCAGCACCCCTTACAGTTCGGTGAGGTCACCCCTCCACTTT. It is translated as CASTPYSSVRSPLHF.

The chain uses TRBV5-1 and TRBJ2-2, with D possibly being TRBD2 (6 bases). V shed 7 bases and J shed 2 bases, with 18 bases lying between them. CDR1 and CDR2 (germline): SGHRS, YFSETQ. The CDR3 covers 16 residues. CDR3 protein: CASAGLTGKNTGELFF. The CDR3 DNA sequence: TGCGCCAGCGCGGGACTTACAGGAAAAAACACCGGGGAGCTGTTTTTT.